This T cell receptor (beta chain) was captured by sequencing in a study of blood T cell repertoires in COVID-19. Study overall: COVID-19 samples, acute and convalescent, were from the United States, Italy and Spain.

As originally analysed: Using reference gene primer amplification, nucleated cell counts were estimated. Libraries were prepared by immunoSEQ multiplex PCR; TCRdb keeps only in-frame clonotypes and omits some of them. V, J and clone size derive from that table, while D and trimming were established from the DNA sequence. In the table there are about 160,000 clones, 65% to 90% of which are singletons. Germline V gives CDR1 SEHNR, CDR2 FQNEAQ (reference sequence). The J segment lost 3 bases and the V segment lost 5 bases, leaving 7 bases of the junction unmatched. This CDR3 spans 15 amino acids. On this clone itself: The same CDR3 can be traced to other DNA sequences in this sample.

The sample taken for sequencing was peripheral blood. The rearrangement links TRBV7-9 to TRBJ2-3; 8 positions agree with TRBD2. This TCR was sampled from a man between 70 and 80 years old with acute or convalescent COVID-19. The chain's CDR3 is CASSPSGSGTDTQYF. CDR3 nucleotides: TGTGCCAGCAGCCCCAGCGGGAGTGGGACAGATACGCAGTATTTT.